This entry describes one T cell receptor (beta chain). Its matching antigen is unknown. Sequencing was performed with immunoSEQ multiplex PCR; in TCRdb, only in-frame clones are kept and a portion is missing. There are some 66,000 clones in the sample; approximately 91% occur only once, and approximately 0.3% lies in the top ten. The CDR3 is 15 amino acids. Trimming took 3 bases from V and 0 from J, leaving 11 bases between them. Germline CDR1 and CDR2: MDHEN and SYDVKM. This sample was taken from a study of OX40 agonist ivuxolimab in advanced cancers. Study information: An anti-OX40 (CD134) antibody with agonistic activity, ivuxolimab, was administered to patients. Findings and caveats of the study: The antigens recognized by the expanded peripheral T cells, that is their antigen specificity, were not determined. CD4+ and CD8+ blood T cells expanded clonally by week 6 at 0.1 to 3.0 mg/kg. Low clonal expansion, among the lowest seen, marked partial responders at 0.1-3.0 mg/kg.

This chain links TRBV28 with TRBJ1-1, with a weak D call TRBD1 (6 bases). This specimen was CD4+ or CD8+ T cells sorted from blood, taken in a trial of the OX40 agonist ivuxolimab. This TCR was sampled from an adult with an advanced solid tumor such as melanoma, head and neck, liver or kidney cancer. Written as DNA, the CDR3 is TGTGCCAGCAGTTTGGGGGGCAACTTGAACACTGAAGCTTTCTTT. It encodes CASSLGGNLNTEAFF.